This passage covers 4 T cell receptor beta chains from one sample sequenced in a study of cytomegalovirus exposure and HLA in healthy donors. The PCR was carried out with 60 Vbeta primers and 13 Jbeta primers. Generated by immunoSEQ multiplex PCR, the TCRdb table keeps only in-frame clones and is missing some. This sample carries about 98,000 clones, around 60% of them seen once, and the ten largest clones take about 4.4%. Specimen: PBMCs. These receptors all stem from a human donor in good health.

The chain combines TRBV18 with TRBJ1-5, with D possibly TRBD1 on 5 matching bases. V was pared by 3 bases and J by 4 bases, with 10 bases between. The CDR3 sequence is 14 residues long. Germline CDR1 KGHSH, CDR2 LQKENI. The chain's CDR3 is CASSPMGGNQPQHF. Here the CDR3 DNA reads TGTGCCAGCTCACCCATGGGGGGGAATCAGCCCCAGCATTTT.

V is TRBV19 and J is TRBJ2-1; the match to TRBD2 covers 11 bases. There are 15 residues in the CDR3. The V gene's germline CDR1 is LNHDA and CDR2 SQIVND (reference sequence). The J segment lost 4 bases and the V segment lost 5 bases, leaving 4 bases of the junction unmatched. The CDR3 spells CASSLGTSGYNEQFF. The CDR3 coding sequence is TGTGCCAGTAGTCTTGGGACTAGCGGTTACAATGAGCAGTTCTTC. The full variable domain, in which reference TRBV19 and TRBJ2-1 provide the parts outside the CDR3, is DGGITQSPKYLFRKEGQNVTLSCEQNLNHDAMYWYRQDPGQGLRLIYYSQIVNDFQKGDIAEGYSVSREKKESFPLTVTSAQKNPTAFYLCASSLGTSGYNEQFFGPGTRLTVL.

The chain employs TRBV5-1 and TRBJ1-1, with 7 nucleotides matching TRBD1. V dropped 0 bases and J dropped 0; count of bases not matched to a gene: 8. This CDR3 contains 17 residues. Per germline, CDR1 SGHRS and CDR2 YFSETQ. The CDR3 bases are TGCGCCAGCAGCTTGGTCCAGGGGGGATACATGAACACTGAAGCTTTCTTT. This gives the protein CASSLVQGGYMNTEAFF. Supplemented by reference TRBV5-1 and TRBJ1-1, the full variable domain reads KAGVTQTPRYLIKTRGQQVTLSCSPISGHRSVSWYQQTPGQGLQFLFEYFSETQRNKGNFPGRFSGRQFSNSRSEMNVSTLELGDSALYLCASSLVQGGYMNTEAFFGQGTRLTVV.

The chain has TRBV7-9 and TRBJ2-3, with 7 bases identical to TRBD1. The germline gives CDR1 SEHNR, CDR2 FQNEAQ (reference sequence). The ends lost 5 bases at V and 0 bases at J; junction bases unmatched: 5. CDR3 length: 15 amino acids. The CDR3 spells CASSLMTGSTDTQYF. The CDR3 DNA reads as TGTGCCAGCAGCCTGATGACAGGGAGCACAGATACGCAGTATTTT.